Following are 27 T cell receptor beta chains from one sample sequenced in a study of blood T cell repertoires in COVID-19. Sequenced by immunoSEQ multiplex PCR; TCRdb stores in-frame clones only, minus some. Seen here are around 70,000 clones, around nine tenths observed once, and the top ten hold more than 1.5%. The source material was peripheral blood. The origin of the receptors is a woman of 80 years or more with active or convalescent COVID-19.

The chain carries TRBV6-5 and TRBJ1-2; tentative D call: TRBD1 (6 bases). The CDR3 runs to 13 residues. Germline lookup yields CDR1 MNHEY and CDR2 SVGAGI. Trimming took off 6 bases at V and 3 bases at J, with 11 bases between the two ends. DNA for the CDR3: TGTGCCAGCAGCCTCGGACAGTACTATGGCTACACCTTC. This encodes CASSLGQYYGYTF.

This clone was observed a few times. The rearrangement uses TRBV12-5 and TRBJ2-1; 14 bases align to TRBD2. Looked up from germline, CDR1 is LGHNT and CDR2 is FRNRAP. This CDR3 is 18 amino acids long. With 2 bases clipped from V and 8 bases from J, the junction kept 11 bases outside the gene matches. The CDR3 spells CASGLTYAGLAGVYEQFF. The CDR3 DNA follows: TGTGCTAGTGGTTTGACCTACGCGGGACTAGCGGGAGTCTATGAGCAGTTCTTC.

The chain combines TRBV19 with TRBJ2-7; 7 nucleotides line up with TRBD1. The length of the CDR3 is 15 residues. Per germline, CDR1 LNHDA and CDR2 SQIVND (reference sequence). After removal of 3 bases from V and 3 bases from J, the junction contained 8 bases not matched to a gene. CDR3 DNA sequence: TGTGCCAGTAGTATGGGGGCAGGGGGTCGCTACGAGCAGTACTTC. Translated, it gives CASSMGAGGRYEQYF.

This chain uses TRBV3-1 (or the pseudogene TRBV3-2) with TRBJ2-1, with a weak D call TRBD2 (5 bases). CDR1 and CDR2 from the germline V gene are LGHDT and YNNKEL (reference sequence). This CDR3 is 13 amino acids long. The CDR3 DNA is TGTGCGTCAGCGGCGTATACCTACAATGAGCAGTTCTTC. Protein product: CASAAYTYNEQFF.

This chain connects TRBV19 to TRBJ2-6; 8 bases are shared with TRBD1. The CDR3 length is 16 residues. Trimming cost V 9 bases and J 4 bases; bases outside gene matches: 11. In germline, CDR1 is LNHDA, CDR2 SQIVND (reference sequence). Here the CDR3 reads CASRDRSFEGANVLTF. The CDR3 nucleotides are TGTGCCAGCCGGGACAGGAGCTTCGAGGGGGCCAACGTCCTGACTTTC.

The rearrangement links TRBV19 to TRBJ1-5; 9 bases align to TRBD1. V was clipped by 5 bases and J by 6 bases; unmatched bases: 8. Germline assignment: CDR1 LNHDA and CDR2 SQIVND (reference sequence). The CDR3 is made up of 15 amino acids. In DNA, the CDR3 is TGTGCCAGTAGTCCCGTTGACAGGGGGGTTCAGCCCCAGCATTTT. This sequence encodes CASSPVDRGVQPQHF.

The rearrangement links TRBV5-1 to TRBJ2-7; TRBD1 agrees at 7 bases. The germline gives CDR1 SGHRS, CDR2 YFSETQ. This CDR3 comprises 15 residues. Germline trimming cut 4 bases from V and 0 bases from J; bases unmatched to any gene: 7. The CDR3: CASSPGTASSYEQYF. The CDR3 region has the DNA TGCGCCAGCAGCCCGGGGACAGCGAGCTCCTACGAGCAGTACTTC.

Here the CDR3 DNA reads TGTGCCAGCAGTCCGGGGGGTGGGCAGCCCCAGCATTTT. Translation: CASSPGGGQPQHF. This sequence joins TRBV2 and TRBJ1-5, with D possibly TRBD1 on 5 matching bases. Deletions cut 5 bases from V and 7 bases from J, with 12 bases between. The CDR3 is 13 amino acids. Germline V lookup: CDR1 SNHLY, CDR2 FYNNEI. Variable domain in full (rest from reference TRBV2 and TRBJ1-5): EPEVTQTPSHQVTQMGQEVILRCVPISNHLYFYWYRQILGQKVEFLVSFYNNEISEKSEIFDDQFSVERPDGSNFTLKIRSTKLEDSAMYFCASSPGGGQPQHFGDGTRLSIL.

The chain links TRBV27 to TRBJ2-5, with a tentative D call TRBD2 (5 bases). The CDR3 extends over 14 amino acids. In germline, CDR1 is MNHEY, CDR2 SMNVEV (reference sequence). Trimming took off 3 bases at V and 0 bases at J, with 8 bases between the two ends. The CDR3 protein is CASSLGAYQETQYF. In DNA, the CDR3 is TGTGCCAGCAGTTTGGGAGCGTACCAAGAGACCCAGTACTTC.

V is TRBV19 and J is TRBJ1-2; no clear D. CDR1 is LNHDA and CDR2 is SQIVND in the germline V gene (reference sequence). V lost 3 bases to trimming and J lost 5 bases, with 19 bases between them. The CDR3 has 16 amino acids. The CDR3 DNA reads TGTGCCAGTAGTATTTCCCCCGCGTCGAATCCTTATGGCTACACCTTC. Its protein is CASSISPASNPYGYTF.

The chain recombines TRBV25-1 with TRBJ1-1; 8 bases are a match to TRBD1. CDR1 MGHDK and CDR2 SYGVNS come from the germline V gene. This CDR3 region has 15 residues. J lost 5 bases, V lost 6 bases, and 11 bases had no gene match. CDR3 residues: CASRETTGEGTEAFF. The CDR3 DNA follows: TGTGCCAGCAGGGAAACGACAGGGGAGGGGACTGAAGCTTTCTTT.

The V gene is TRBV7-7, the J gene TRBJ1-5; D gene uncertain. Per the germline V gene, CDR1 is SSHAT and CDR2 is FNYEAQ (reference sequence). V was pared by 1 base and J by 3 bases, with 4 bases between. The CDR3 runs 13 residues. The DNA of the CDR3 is TGTGCCAGCAGCTTAGACTACAATCAGCCCCAGCATTTT. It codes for CASSLDYNQPQHF.

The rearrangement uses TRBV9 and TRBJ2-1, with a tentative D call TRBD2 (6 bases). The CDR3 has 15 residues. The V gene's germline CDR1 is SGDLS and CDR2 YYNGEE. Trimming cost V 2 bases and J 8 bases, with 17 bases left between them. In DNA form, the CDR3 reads TGTGCCAGCAGCGTGGCCGGGGGATGGGGCGATGAGCAGTTCTTC. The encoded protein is CASSVAGGWGDEQFF.

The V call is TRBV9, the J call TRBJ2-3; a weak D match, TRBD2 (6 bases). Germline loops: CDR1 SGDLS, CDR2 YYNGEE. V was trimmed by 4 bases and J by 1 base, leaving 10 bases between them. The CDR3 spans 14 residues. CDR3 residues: CASSLERGTDTQYF. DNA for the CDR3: TGTGCCAGCAGCCTGGAGCGGGGCACAGATACGCAGTATTTT.

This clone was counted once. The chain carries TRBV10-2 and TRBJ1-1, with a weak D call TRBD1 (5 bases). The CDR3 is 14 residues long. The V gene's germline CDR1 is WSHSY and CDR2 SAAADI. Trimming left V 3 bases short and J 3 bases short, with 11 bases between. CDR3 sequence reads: CASSDLTAYTEAFF. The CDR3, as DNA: TGCGCCAGCAGTGATTTGACAGCCTACACTGAAGCTTTCTTT.

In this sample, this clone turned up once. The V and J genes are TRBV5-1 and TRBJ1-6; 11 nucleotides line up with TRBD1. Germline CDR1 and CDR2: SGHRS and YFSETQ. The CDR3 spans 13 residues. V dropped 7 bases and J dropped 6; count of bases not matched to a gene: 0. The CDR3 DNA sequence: TGCGCCAGCGGGACAGGGGGTAATTCACCCCTCCACTTT. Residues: CASGTGGNSPLHF.

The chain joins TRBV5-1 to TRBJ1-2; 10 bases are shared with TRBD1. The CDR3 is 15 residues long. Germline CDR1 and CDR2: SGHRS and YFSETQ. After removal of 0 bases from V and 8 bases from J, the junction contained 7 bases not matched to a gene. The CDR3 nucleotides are TGCGCCAGCAGCTTGGAGGGGGACAGGGGACGCGGCTACACCTTC. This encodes CASSLEGDRGRGYTF.

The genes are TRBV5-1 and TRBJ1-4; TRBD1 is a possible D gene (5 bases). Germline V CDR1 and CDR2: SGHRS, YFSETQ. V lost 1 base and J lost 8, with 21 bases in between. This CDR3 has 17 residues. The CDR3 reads CASSLNPSRGVREKLFF. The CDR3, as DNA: TGCGCCAGCAGCTTGAACCCTTCGCGGGGGGTTCGGGAAAAACTGTTTTTT.

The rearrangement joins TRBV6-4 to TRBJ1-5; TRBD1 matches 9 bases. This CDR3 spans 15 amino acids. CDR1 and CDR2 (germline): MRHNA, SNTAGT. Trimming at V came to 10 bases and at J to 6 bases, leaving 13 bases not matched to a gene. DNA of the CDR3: TGTGCCACCAATAAACAGGGGGCATTTTGTCAGCCCCAGCATTTT. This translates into CATNKQGAFCQPQHF.

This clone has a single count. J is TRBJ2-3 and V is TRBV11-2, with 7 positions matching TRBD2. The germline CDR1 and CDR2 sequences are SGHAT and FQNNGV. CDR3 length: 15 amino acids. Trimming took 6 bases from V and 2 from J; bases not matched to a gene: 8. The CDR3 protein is CASSPGGTPTDTQYF. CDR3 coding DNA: TGTGCCAGCAGTCCCGGGGGGACCCCCACAGATACGCAGTATTTT.

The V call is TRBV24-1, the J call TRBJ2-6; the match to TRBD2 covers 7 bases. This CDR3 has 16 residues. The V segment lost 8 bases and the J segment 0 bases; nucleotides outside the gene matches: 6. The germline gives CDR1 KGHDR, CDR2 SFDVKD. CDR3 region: CATNDGGSSGANVLTF. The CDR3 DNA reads TGTGCCACCAACGACGGGGGGAGCTCTGGGGCCAACGTCCTGACTTTC.

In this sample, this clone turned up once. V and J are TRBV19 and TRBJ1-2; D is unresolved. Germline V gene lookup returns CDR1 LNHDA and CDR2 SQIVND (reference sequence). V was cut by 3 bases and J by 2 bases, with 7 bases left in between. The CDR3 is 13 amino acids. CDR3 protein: CASSIRGNYGYTF. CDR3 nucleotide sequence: TGTGCCAGTAGTATTCGAGGGAACTATGGCTACACCTTC.

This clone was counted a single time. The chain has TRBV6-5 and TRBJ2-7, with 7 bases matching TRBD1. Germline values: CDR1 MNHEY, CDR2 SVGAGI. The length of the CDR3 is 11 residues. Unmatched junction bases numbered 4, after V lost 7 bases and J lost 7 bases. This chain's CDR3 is CASTNRGEQYF. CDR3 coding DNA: TGTGCCAGCACCAACAGGGGAGAGCAGTACTTC.

The CDR3 loop reads CATSDLAGDAPPDTQYF. The CDR3 region has the DNA TGTGCCACCAGTGATTTGGCCGGGGATGCCCCCCCAGATACGCAGTATTTT. This chain links TRBV24-1 with TRBJ2-3; weak D call: TRBD2 (5 bases). Trimming cost V 0 bases and J 4 bases, with 16 bases left between them. Germline lookup yields CDR1 KGHDR and CDR2 SFDVKD. The CDR3 runs to 17 residues.

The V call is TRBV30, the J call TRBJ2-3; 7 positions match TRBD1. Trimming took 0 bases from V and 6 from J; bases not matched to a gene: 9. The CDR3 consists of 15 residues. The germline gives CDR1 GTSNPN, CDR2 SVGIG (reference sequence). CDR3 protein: CAWSVLKSRGDTQYF. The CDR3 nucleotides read TGTGCCTGGAGTGTCCTTAAAAGCAGGGGGGATACGCAGTATTTT.

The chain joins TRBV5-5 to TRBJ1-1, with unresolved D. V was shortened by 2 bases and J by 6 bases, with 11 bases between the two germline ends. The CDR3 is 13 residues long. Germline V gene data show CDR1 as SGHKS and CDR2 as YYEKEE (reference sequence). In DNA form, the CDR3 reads TGTGCCAGCAGCTTTTACCCTGAGGCTGAAGCTTTCTTT. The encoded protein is CASSFYPEAEAFF. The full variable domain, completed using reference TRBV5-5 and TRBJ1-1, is DAGVTQSPTHLIKTRGQQVTLRCSPISGHKSVSWYQQVLGQGPQFIFQYYEKEERGRGNFPDRFSARQFPNYSSELNVNALLLGDSALYLCASSFYPEAEAFFGQGTRLTVV.

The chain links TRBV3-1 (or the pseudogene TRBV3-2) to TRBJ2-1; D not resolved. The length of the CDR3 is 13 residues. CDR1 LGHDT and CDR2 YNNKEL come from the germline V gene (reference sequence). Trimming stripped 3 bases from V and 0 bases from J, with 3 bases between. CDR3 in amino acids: CASSQRSYNEQFF. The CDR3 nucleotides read TGTGCCAGCAGCCAGCGCTCCTACAATGAGCAGTTCTTC.